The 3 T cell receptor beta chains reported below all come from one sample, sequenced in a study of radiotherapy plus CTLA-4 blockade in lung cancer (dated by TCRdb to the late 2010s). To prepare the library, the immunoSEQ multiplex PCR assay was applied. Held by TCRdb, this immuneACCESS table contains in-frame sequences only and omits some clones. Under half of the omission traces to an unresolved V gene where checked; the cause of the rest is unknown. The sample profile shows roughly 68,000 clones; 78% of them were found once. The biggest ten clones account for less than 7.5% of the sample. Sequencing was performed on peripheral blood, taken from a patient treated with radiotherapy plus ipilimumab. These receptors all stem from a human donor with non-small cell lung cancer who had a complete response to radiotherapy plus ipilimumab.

The DNA of the CDR3 is TGTGCCAGCAGTTTAGGGGCGGATATCTCTGAAGCTTTCTTT. Protein sequence: CASSLGADISEAFF. This chain joins TRBV9 and TRBJ1-1; D is perhaps TRBD1 (5 bases). Germline-derived CDR1 and CDR2 are SGDLS and YYNGEE. The CDR3 runs 14 residues. With 5 bases removed from V and 6 bases from J, the gap between germline ends came to 17 bases.

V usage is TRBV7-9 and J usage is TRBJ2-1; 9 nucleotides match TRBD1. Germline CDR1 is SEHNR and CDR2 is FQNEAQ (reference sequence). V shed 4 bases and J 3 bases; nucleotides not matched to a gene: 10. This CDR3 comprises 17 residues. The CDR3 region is CASSSTRDRVYYNEQFF. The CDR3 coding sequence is TGTGCCAGCAGCTCTACCCGGGACAGGGTATACTACAATGAGCAGTTCTTC.

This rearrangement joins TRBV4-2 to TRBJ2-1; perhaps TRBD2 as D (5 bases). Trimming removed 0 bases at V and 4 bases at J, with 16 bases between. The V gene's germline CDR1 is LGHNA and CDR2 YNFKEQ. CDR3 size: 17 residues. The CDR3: CASSQEVASRLYNEQFF. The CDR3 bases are TGTGCCAGCAGCCAAGAAGTCGCTAGCAGGCTTTACAATGAGCAGTTCTTC.